This T cell receptor beta chain emerged from a study of cytomegalovirus exposure and HLA in healthy donors. The study's findings and limits: Roughly uniform depth of sequencing across donors was assumed in presence/absence analyses. The investigators catalogued 150 to 200 TCR beta chains as cytomegalovirus-associated.

Regarding this clone: Its matching antigen is unknown.

CDR1 and CDR2 from the germline V gene are SGHRS and YFSETQ. The CDR3 extends over 15 amino acids. J was trimmed by 3 bases and V by 0 bases; bases with no gene match: 1. The PCR employed 60 Vbeta primers together with 13 Jbeta primers. Using immunoSEQ multiplex PCR, the repertoire was profiled, and TCRdb retains in-frame clones only, with some absent. The table has over 200,000 clones, 60% to 80% seen once. The receptor's source is a woman aged 30 to 39 in good health and CMV-seronegative. Sequencing used PBMCs. The rearrangement uses TRBV5-1 and TRBJ1-5, with 9 bases identical to TRBD1. CDR3 nucleotide sequence: TGCGCCAGCAGCTTGGGACAGGGGGTCAATCAGCCCCAGCATTTT. As protein: CASSLGQGVNQPQHF.